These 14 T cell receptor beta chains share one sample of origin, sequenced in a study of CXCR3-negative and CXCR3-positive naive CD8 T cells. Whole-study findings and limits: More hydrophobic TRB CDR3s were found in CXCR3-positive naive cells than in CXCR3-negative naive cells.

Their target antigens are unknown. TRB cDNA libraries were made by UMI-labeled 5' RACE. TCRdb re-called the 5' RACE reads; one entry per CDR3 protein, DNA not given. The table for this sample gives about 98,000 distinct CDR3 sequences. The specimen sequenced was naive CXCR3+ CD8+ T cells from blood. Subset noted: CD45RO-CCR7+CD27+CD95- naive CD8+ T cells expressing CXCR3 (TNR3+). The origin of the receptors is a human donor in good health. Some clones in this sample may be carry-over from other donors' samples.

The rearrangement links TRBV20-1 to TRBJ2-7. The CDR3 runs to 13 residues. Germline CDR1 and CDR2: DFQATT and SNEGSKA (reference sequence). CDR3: CSASEASSYEQYF.

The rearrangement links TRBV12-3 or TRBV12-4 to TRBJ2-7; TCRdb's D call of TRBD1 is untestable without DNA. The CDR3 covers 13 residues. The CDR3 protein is CASSPGQGNEQYF.

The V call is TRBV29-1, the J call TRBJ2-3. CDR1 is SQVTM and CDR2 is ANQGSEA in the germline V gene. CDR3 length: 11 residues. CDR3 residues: CSVFITDMQYF.

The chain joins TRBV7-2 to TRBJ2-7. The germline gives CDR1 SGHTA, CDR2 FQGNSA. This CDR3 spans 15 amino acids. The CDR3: CASSFASGRYHEQYF.

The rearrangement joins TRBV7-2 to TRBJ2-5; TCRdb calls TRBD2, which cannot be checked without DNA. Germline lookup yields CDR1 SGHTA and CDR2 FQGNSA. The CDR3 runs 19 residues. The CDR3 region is CASSSPLTSGGASPETQYF.

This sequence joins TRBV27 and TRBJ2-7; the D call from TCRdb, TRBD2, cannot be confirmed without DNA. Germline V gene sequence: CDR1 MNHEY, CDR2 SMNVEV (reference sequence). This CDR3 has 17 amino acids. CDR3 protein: CASRIRTPAGGNYEQYF.

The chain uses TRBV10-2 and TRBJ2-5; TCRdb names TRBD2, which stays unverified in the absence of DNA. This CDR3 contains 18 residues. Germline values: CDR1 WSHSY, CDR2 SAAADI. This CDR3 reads CASSGQFRAPEPPETQYF.

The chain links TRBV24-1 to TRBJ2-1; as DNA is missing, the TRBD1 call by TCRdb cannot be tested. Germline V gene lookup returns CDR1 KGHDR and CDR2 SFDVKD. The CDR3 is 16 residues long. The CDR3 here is CATSAPGQSSYNEQFF.

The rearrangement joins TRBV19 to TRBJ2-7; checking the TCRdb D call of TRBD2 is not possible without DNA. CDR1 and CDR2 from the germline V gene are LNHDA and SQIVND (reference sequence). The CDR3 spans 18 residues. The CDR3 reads CASSNPPLAGGLSYEQYF.

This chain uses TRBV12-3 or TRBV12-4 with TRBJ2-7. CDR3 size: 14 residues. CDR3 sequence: CASSLAIENYEQYF.

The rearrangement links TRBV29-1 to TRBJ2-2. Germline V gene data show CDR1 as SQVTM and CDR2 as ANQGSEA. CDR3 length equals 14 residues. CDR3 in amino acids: CSVEEEDDTGELFF.

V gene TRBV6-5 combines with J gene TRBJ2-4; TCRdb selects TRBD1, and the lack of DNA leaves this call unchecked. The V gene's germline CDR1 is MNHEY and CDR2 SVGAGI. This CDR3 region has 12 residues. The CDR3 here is CASGGSENIQYF.

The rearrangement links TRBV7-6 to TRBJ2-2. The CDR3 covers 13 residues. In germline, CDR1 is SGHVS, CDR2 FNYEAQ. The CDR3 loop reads CASSWSETGELFF.

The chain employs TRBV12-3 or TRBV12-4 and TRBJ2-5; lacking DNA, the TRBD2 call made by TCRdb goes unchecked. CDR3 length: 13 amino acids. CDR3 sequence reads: CASSLVLAETQYF.